The source of this T cell receptor beta chain is a study of blood T cell repertoires in COVID-19. As for the study in general: Samples taken during acute and convalescent COVID-19 were collected in the United States, Italy and Spain.

This clone appeared once. Authors' analysis steps: Amplification of reference gene primers provided the estimated nucleated cell counts. Clones were sequenced by immunoSEQ multiplex PCR, and TCRdb holds only the in-frame ones, with some missing. The DNA gave D and trimming, while V, J and clone size come from that table. There are about 280,000 clones in the sample; over 75% occur only once, and about 8.5% lies in the top ten. The source is a man aged 18 to 35 with active or convalescent COVID-19. Source material: peripheral blood.

The CDR3 loop is CASSQNESRREGWGKNIQYF. In DNA, the CDR3 is TGTGCCAGCAGCCAGAACGAATCCCGACGGGAGGGATGGGGCAAAAACATTCAGTACTTC. V is TRBV3-1 (or the pseudogene TRBV3-2) and J is TRBJ2-4; 8 positions agree with TRBD2. V was pared by 3 bases and J by 3 bases, with 19 bases of the junction left unmatched. CDR1 is LGHDT and CDR2 is YNNKEL in the germline V gene (reference sequence). The CDR3 has 20 residues.